A single sample gave rise to the 21 T cell receptor beta chains below, sequenced in a study of identical twins. TCRdb re-called the 5' RACE reads with MiXCR, one entry per CDR3 protein. The table records around 530,000 distinct CDR3 sequences, 15% of them present only once. These same records also appear under a second study, on yellow fever vaccine responses in identical twins.

Sequenced: CD4+ T cells sorted from blood. These receptor sequences come from a woman younger than 30 in good health.

The chain joins TRBV10-3 to TRBJ2-2, with 10 bases that match TRBD2. The V gene end was trimmed by 6 bases and the J gene end by 4 bases; junction bases not matched to a gene: 11. This CDR3 spans 17 amino acids. Looked up from germline, CDR1 is ENHRY and CDR2 is SYGVKD. As DNA, the CDR3 is TGTGCCATCAGGGGACCAGCGGGGGGGCCGGGCACCGGGGAGCTGTTTTTT. This codes for CAIRGPAGGPGTGELFF.

At least ten counts were recorded for this clonotype. The chain employs TRBV5-1 and TRBJ2-7; 12 nucleotides match TRBD2. V gave up 4 bases and J gave up 2 bases; unmatched junction bases: 7. The CDR3 is 16 amino acids. Germline-derived CDR1 and CDR2 are SGHRS and YFSETQ. In nucleotides, the CDR3 is TGCGCCAGCAGCGATGGACTAGCGGGGTTCACCTACGAGCAGTACTTC. Its translation is CASSDGLAGFTYEQYF.

The chain recombines TRBV6-2 or TRBV6-3 with TRBJ2-7; D is possibly TRBD2 (5 bases). The CDR3 covers 15 residues. Germline CDR1 reads MNHEY; CDR2 reads SVGEGT. Trimming took 6 bases from V and 3 from J, leaving 18 bases between them. CDR3 coding DNA: TGTGCCAGCAGCACGAGGGTCGTCAGAGTCTACGAGCAGTACGTC. Protein: CASSTRVVRVYEQYV.

This clonotype has a single count. The V gene is TRBV4-2, the J gene TRBJ2-3, with D perhaps matching TRBD1 (6 bases). V lost 0 bases and J lost 2, with 12 bases in between. The germline V gene encodes CDR1 LGHNA and CDR2 YNFKEQ. The CDR3 extends over 16 amino acids. CDR3 DNA sequence: TGTGCCAGCAGCCAAGATACAGGGTGGGTCACAGATACGCAGTATTTT. The encoded protein is CASSQDTGWVTDTQYF.

This clonotype has a count of ten or more. V and J are TRBV10-3 and TRBJ2-1; no clear D. Germline CDR1 ENHRY, CDR2 SYGVKD. Trimming removed 5 bases from V and 8 bases from J, with 10 bases in between. This CDR3 region has 12 residues. The CDR3 nucleotides are TGTGCCATCAGTCCTCAGGCCTATGAGCAGTTCTTC. Its translation: CAISPQAYEQFF.

This clonotype was observed a few times. CDR3 sequence: CASSTGGAGRQETQYF. Written as DNA, the CDR3 is TGTGCCAGCAGTACGGGGGGGGCCGGTCGTCAAGAGACCCAGTACTTC. The chain links TRBV6-2 or TRBV6-3 to TRBJ2-5; TRBD2 aligns across 8 bases. V lost 5 bases to trimming and J lost 2 bases; unmatched junction nucleotides: 10. In germline, CDR1 is MNHEY, CDR2 SVGEGT. There are 16 residues in the CDR3.

The chain recombines TRBV6-2 or TRBV6-3 with TRBJ2-1; TRBD2 matches 9 bases. Germline trimming cut 5 bases from V and 5 bases from J; bases unmatched to any gene: 13. The CDR3 spans 17 residues. The germline V gene encodes CDR1 MNHEY and CDR2 SVGEGT. CDR3 sequence: CASSLPSLAGSHNEQFF. CDR3 in DNA: TGTGCCAGCAGTCTACCGTCTCTAGCGGGAAGTCACAATGAGCAGTTCTTC.

This clonotype was observed many times. The CDR3 coding sequence is TGTGCCAGCGGGACAGATACGCAGTATTTT. It encodes CASGTDTQYF. The chain links TRBV14 to TRBJ2-3; D remains ambiguous. The CDR3 totals 10 residues. Deletions cut 8 bases from V and 3 bases from J, with 3 bases between. Germline V gives CDR1 SGHDN, CDR2 FVKESK.

This clonotype was detected only a few times. The rearrangement uses TRBV6-2 or TRBV6-3 and TRBJ2-2, with D tentatively TRBD1 (7 bases). Germline V gene data show CDR1 as MNHEY and CDR2 as SVGEGT. V lost 5 bases, J lost 3 bases, and 13 bases lay in between. The CDR3 sequence is 15 residues long. CDR3 region: CASSQEGADTGELFF. CDR3 DNA: TGTGCCAGCAGTCAGGAGGGGGCGGACACCGGGGAGCTGTTTTTT.

The V call is TRBV19, the J call TRBJ2-3; 11 positions match TRBD2. Germline CDR1 reads LNHDA; CDR2 reads SQIVND (reference sequence). The junction had 7 bases not matched to a gene; V was cut back by 5 bases and J by 6 bases. This CDR3 is built from 15 residues. The CDR3 coding sequence is TGTGCCAGTAGTTCGACTAGCGGGGAGCTTGATACGCAGTATTTT. Translating gives CASSSTSGELDTQYF.

The table lists this clonotype with a few counts. The chain uses TRBV6-2 or TRBV6-3 and TRBJ2-5; 10 bases are shared with TRBD2. This CDR3 is 16 amino acids long. From germline, CDR1 is MNHEY and CDR2 SVGEGT. J lost 1 base, V lost 8 bases, and 10 bases had no gene match. The CDR3 loop is CASGPFSGGSQETQYF. The DNA of the CDR3 is TGTGCCAGCGGACCCTTTAGCGGGGGGTCCCAAGAGACCCAGTACTTC.

There are many counts of this clonotype. The rearrangement links TRBV12-3 or TRBV12-4 to TRBJ2-2; 8 bases line up with TRBD1. The CDR3 is made up of 13 amino acids. V lost 6 bases and J lost 5; bases outside the gene matches: 2. The CDR3 DNA reads TGTGCCAGCAGCAGGACAGGGACCGGGGAGCTGTTTTTT. This gives the protein CASSRTGTGELFF.

There are many counts of this clonotype. J is TRBJ1-1 and V is TRBV2; no firm D call. This CDR3 region has 14 residues. V was pared by 3 bases and J by 2 bases, with 10 bases between. Per germline, CDR1 SNHLY and CDR2 FYNNEI. CDR3 nucleotide sequence: TGTGCCAGCAGTGACCTGACGGAAAACACTGAAGCTTTCTTT. Amino acid sequence: CASSDLTENTEAFF.

This clonotype occurred a few times. The gene calls are TRBV20-1 and TRBJ2-1; D remains ambiguous. V lost 6 bases to trimming and J lost 9 bases, with 12 bases between them. Germline V gene sequence: CDR1 DFQATT, CDR2 SNEGSKA (reference sequence). This CDR3 region has 11 residues. As DNA, the CDR3 is TGCAGTGCCGAAGAGATCGGTGAGCAGTTCTTC. The encoded protein is CSAEEIGEQFF.

This clonotype turned up a few times. The rearrangement joins TRBV14 to TRBJ2-3; a weak D match, TRBD1 (5 bases). CDR1 is SGHDN and CDR2 is FVKESK in the germline V gene. V was clipped by 2 bases and J by 2 bases, with 17 bases between them. The CDR3 has 17 residues. The CDR3 region is CASSQHKKGINTDTQYF. CDR3 sequence (DNA): TGTGCCAGCAGCCAACACAAGAAGGGGATAAACACAGATACGCAGTATTTT.

This clonotype was counted only a few times. This rearrangement joins TRBV10-3 to TRBJ2-3; D perhaps matches TRBD2 (6 bases). The V and J ends lost 6 bases and 5 bases respectively, with 9 bases between them. Germline V gene lookup returns CDR1 ENHRY and CDR2 SYGVKD. This CDR3 is built from 12 residues. CDR3 amino acids: CAISLEGDTQYF. The DNA of the CDR3 is TGTGCCATCAGCCTGGAGGGAGATACGCAGTATTTT.

J is TRBJ1-2 and V is TRBV5-1; tentative D call: TRBD1 (6 bases). This CDR3 has 15 amino acids. The germline CDR1 and CDR2 sequences are SGHRS and YFSETQ. Trimming shortened V by 0 bases and J by 1 base, and 10 bases separated the two germline ends. CDR3 loop: CASSLGGQYNYGYTF. The CDR3 nucleotides read TGCGCCAGCAGCTTGGGGGGACAATATAACTATGGCTACACCTTC.

This clonotype was counted between two and nine times. This chain uses TRBV10-2 with TRBJ2-3; 8 nucleotides agree with TRBD2. CDR1 and CDR2 from the germline V gene are WSHSY and SAAADI. Trimming removed 6 bases from V and 2 bases from J; junction bases left unmatched: 4. This CDR3 region has 14 residues. The CDR3 nucleotides are TGCGCCAGCAGAGCGGGGGCAACCACAGATACGCAGTATTTT. This sequence encodes CASRAGATTDTQYF.

This chain connects TRBV29-1 to TRBJ2-7, with D possibly TRBD1 on 5 matching bases. V lost 4 bases, J lost 0 bases, and 13 bases lay in between. Germline V lookup: CDR1 SQVTM, CDR2 ANQGSEA. The CDR3 spans 14 residues. In DNA, the CDR3 is TGCAGCGTTGCTGTGACAGACAGCTCCTACGAGCAGTACGTC. Its protein is CSVAVTDSSYEQYV.

The J gene is TRBJ2-5, the V gene TRBV12-3 or TRBV12-4; D not certain. V lost 8 bases, J lost 3 bases, and 13 bases lay in between. There are 13 residues in the CDR3. The CDR3 coding sequence is TGTGCCAGCTGCCTACGTGGGGAAGAGACCCAGTACTTC. Translated: CASCLRGEETQYF.

This clonotype was seen many times. V usage is TRBV12-3 or TRBV12-4 and J usage is TRBJ2-3; 9 bases line up with TRBD2. The V segment lost 3 bases and the J segment 2 bases; nucleotides outside the gene matches: 3. The CDR3 consists of 15 residues. CDR3 loop: CASSLSGGPTDTQYF. CDR3 in DNA: TGTGCCAGCAGTTTGAGCGGGGGGCCCACAGATACGCAGTATTTT.